Below, 6 T cell receptor beta chains from the same sample are listed, as sequenced in a study of memory CD4+ T cells and cytomegalovirus serostatus. Single viable CD3+CD4+CD8-CD45RO+ cells were sorted as the memory CD4+ T cells. TCRdb's table, derived via immunoSEQ multiplex PCR, lists solely in-frame clones and lacks some. The repertoire holds 80,000 to 100,000 clones, with over 70% as singletons. Sequencing used memory CD4+ T cells from blood. These TCRs come from an adult in good health and CMV-seropositive.

The V gene is TRBV10-2, the J gene TRBJ2-1; 8 nucleotides match TRBD2. V was pared by 7 bases and J by 7 bases, with 15 bases of the junction left unmatched. Per the germline V gene, CDR1 is WSHSY and CDR2 is SAAADI. The CDR3 is made up of 16 amino acids. CDR3: CASTIRRSGRGNEQFF. CDR3 sequence (DNA): TGCGCCAGCACCATTCGGCGGAGCGGGAGAGGAAATGAGCAGTTCTTC.

The chain uses TRBV4-1 and TRBJ1-4; 7 positions match TRBD1. Germline V gene lookup returns CDR1 MGHRA and CDR2 YSYEKL. The ends lost 4 bases at V and 3 bases at J; junction bases unmatched: 8. This CDR3 spans 16 amino acids. The CDR3: CASSPYPGTANEKLFF. CDR3 DNA sequence: TGCGCCAGCAGCCCCTACCCCGGGACAGCTAATGAAAAACTGTTTTTT.

The chain joins TRBV4-1 to TRBJ2-2; 8 bases map to TRBD1. This CDR3 is built from 16 residues. Germline assignment: CDR1 MGHRA and CDR2 YSYEKL. V was pared by 4 bases and J by 4 bases, with 8 bases of the junction left unmatched. CDR3 coding DNA: TGCGCCAGCAGCCGAACCGGGACAGGAGGCACCGGGGAGCTGTTTTTT. Encoded protein: CASSRTGTGGTGELFF.

This chain joins TRBV19 and TRBJ1-1; 8 bases match TRBD1. The CDR3 loop spans 13 amino acids. V shed 10 bases, J shed 4 bases, and the junction held 8 bases outside the gene matches. Germline V gene lookup returns CDR1 LNHDA and CDR2 SQIVND (reference sequence). CDR3 residues: CATEGQGRTEAFF. Written as DNA, the CDR3 is TGTGCCACCGAAGGACAGGGCCGCACTGAAGCTTTCTTT.

V usage is TRBV7-2 and J usage is TRBJ1-2; D remains ambiguous. This CDR3 has 16 residues. CDR1 and CDR2 (germline): SGHTA, FQGNSA. V dropped 0 bases and J dropped 0 bases, with 11 bases sitting between them. The CDR3 here is CASSLAVGRTNYGYTF. In DNA form, the CDR3 reads TGTGCCAGCAGCTTAGCAGTGGGGAGAACTAACTATGGCTACACCTTC.

This clone turned up a few times. The genes are TRBV11-3 and TRBJ2-7; 7 positions agree with TRBD1. V lost 5 bases to trimming and J lost 4 bases; unmatched junction nucleotides: 5. Germline V gene lookup returns CDR1 SGHNT and CDR2 YENEEA. The CDR3 totals 13 residues. The CDR3 loop reads CASSRAGGYEQYF. Written as DNA, the CDR3 is TGTGCCAGCAGCCGCGCAGGGGGATACGAGCAGTACTTC.